Listed here are 24 T cell receptor beta chains from one sample, sequenced in a study of CD8+CD57+ T cells in acquired aplastic anemia. Genomic DNA acted as the template from which TCR beta VDJ combination and CDR3 sequence profiling were carried out. One entry per CDR3 protein, called by TCRdb with MiXCR from the reads. The sample includes a few hundred thousand distinct CDR3 sequences, about a third of them seen just once. What was sequenced was sorted CD4+, CD8+, or CD8+CD57+ T cells (not recorded which) from PBMCs. The receptors originated from a human donor in good health, serving as a control.

This clonotype has more than one count but fewer than ten. The chain employs TRBV27 and TRBJ1-5; the D gene is possibly TRBD1 (5 bases). The CDR3 has 17 amino acids. Trimming removed 0 bases at V and 0 bases at J, with 12 bases between. Germline V gene lookup returns CDR1 MNHEY and CDR2 SMNVEV (reference sequence). CDR3 DNA sequence: TGTGCCAGCAGTTTATCCGGCAGGGACTATAGCAATCAGCCCCAGCATTTT. Amino acids: CASSLSGRDYSNQPQHF.

This clonotype was seen repeatedly, ten times or more. The rearrangement uses TRBV20-1 and TRBJ1-6, with D possibly TRBD1 on 5 matching bases. Germline values: CDR1 DFQATT, CDR2 SNEGSKA (reference sequence). The CDR3 extends over 15 amino acids. Between the trimmed V and J ends, which lost 1 base and 5 bases, there was a span of 12 bases. CDR3 loop: CSARVLVGDNSPLHF. For the CDR3, the DNA is TGCAGTGCTAGAGTTCTGGTGGGGGATAATTCACCCCTCCACTTT.

To note about this clonotype: The junction departs from germline at one end; a sequencing error may be responsible. This chain uses TRBV2 with TRBJ1-2; D might be TRBD1 (5 bases). The CDR3 consists of 13 residues. Germline V lookup: CDR1 SNHLY, CDR2 FYNNEI. CDR3 residues: CASSVQAYYGCTF. CDR3 DNA: TGTGCCAGCAGTGTACAGGCCTACTATGGCTGCACCTTC. Drawing the rest from reference TRBV2 and TRBJ1-2, the complete variable domain is EPEVTQTPSHQVTQMGQEVILRCVPISNHLYFYWYRQILGQKVEFLVSFYNNEISEKSEIFDDQFSVERPDGSNFTLKIRSTKLEDSAMYFCASSVQAYYGCTFGSGTRLTVV.

Points on this clonotype: A much bigger clone sits one base away, suggesting this may be a read error. The chain couples TRBV7-8 to TRBJ2-7, with TRBD2 identical over 8 bases. Germline loops: CDR1 SGHVS, CDR2 FQNEAQ. CDR3 size: 13 residues. The trim removed 5 bases at V and 7 bases at J, leaving 7 bases unmatched. This CDR3 is CASSPVRGGEQYF. The CDR3 DNA is TGTGCCAGCAGCCCGGTTCGGGGGGGGGAGCAGTACTTC.

Many counts were recorded for this clonotype. This sequence joins TRBV19 and TRBJ2-1; 7 bases fit TRBD1. Trimming took 5 bases from V and 12 from J; bases not matched to a gene: 7. CDR1 and CDR2 from the germline V gene are LNHDA and SQIVND (reference sequence). The CDR3 spans 12 residues. DNA for the CDR3: TGTGCCAGTAGTCGACAGGGAGTCACGCAGTTCTTC. Its translation is CASSRQGVTQFF.

This clonotype was detected once. The chain combines TRBV19 with TRBJ2-7; 9 bases fit TRBD1. The germline gives CDR1 LNHDA, CDR2 SQIVND (reference sequence). V trimming: 5 bases; J trimming: 3 bases; junction bases outside the gene matches: 11. The CDR3 has 16 residues. CDR3 amino acids: CASSAPGQGPRYEQYF. CDR3 DNA sequence: TGTGCCAGTAGTGCTCCTGGACAGGGGCCTCGCTACGAGCAGTACTTC.

At least ten counts were recorded for this clonotype. V gene TRBV7-2 combines with J gene TRBJ2-7, with TRBD1 matching over 9 bases. Germline V gene data show CDR1 as SGHTA and CDR2 as FQGNSA. This CDR3 is built from 15 residues. With 1 base clipped from V and 2 bases from J, the junction kept 3 bases outside the gene matches. Written as DNA, the CDR3 is TGTGCCAGCAGCTTAGTACAGGGGGCAACCTACGAGCAGTACTTC. Residues: CASSLVQGATYEQYF. Looking up the rest from reference TRBV7-2 and TRBJ2-7 gives the full variable domain: GAGVSQSPSNKVTEKGKDVELRCDPISGHTALYWYRQSLGQGLEFLIYFQGNSAPDKSGLPSDRFSAERTGGSVSTLTIQRTQQEDSAVYLCASSLVQGATYEQYFGPGTRLTVT.

The chain combines TRBV3-1 with TRBJ1-1, with 7 bases aligning to TRBD1. The CDR3 length is 15 residues. Looked up from germline, CDR1 is LGHDT and CDR2 is YNNKEL (reference sequence). V lost 1 base to trimming and J lost 5 bases; unmatched junction nucleotides: 7. The CDR3 DNA reads TGTGCCAGCAGCCAAGCGGTACAGGGGAGGACTGAAGCTTTCTTT. Protein sequence: CASSQAVQGRTEAFF.

This clonotype appeared once. The gene calls are TRBV7-3 and TRBJ2-6, with D perhaps given as TRBD1 or TRBD2 (6 bases each). V was pared by 0 bases and J by 0 bases, with 9 bases between. Germline CDR1 is SGHTA and CDR2 is FQGTGA. The CDR3 spans 17 residues. The CDR3 region has the DNA TGTGCCAGCAGCTTAACAGGGGGGAGCTCTGGGGCCAACGTCCTGACTTTC. Its translation: CASSLTGGSSGANVLTF.

The J gene is TRBJ1-5, the V gene TRBV5-8; D might be TRBD1 (6 bases). The germline V gene encodes CDR1 SGHTS and CDR2 YDEGEE. The CDR3 loop spans 15 amino acids. V was shortened by 2 bases and J by 8 bases, with 17 bases between the two germline ends. The CDR3 is CASSLMGAGQEPQHF. DNA of the CDR3: TGTGCCAGCAGCTTAATGGGGGCAGGGCAAGAGCCCCAGCATTTT.

To note about this clonotype: Just one base apart from a much larger clone, this may be a read error. V usage is TRBV5-1 and J usage is TRBJ2-7; the match to TRBD1 covers 7 bases. After removal of 1 base from V and 0 bases from J, the junction contained 4 bases not matched to a gene. This CDR3 contains 15 residues. Germline V gene sequence: CDR1 SGHRS, CDR2 YFSETQ. The CDR3 here is CASSLSDRDSYEQYF. CDR3 DNA sequence: TGCGCCAGCAGCTTGAGCGACAGGGACTCCTACGAGCAGTACTTC.

This clonotype was seen at least ten times. The chain carries TRBV11-3 and TRBJ2-5, with 9 bases identical to TRBD2. Germline V gene data show CDR1 as SGHNT and CDR2 as YENEEA. V shed 0 bases, J shed 4 bases, and the junction held 6 bases outside the gene matches. The CDR3 length is 16 residues. DNA for the CDR3: TGTGCCAGCAGCTTAGATGGTGCGGGGGGGCGAGAGACCCAGTACTTC. Its translation: CASSLDGAGGRETQYF.

This clonotype came up many times. V usage is TRBV19 and J usage is TRBJ1-1; TRBD1 might be the D (5 bases). V lost 5 bases and J lost 1, with 14 bases in between. CDR3 length: 15 residues. The germline gives CDR1 LNHDA, CDR2 SQIVND (reference sequence). Here the CDR3 reads CASSPRWGRNTEAFF. The CDR3 coding sequence is TGTGCCAGTAGTCCCCGATGGGGCAGGAACACTGAAGCTTTCTTT.

This clonotype has a count of ten or more. The chain combines TRBV20-1 with TRBJ2-5; no firm D call. In germline, CDR1 is DFQATT, CDR2 SNEGSKA (reference sequence). The V end was cut by 1 base, the J end by 2 bases, with 17 bases between. CDR3 length: 16 residues. CDR3: CSARASTGELQETQYF. Written as DNA, the CDR3 is TGCAGTGCTAGAGCTAGTACGGGTGAACTTCAAGAGACCCAGTACTTC.

This clonotype was counted many times. The chain uses TRBV28 and TRBJ1-5; D ambiguous. Germline lookup yields CDR1 MDHEN and CDR2 SYDVKM. V was cut by 4 bases and J by 7 bases, with 8 bases left in between. This CDR3 region has 12 residues. CDR3 protein: CASSSNGQPQHF. The CDR3 DNA sequence: TGTGCCAGCAGTTCCAACGGCCAGCCCCAGCATTTT.

Of note for this clonotype: A much bigger clone sits one base away, suggesting this may be a read error. This sequence joins TRBV6-5 and TRBJ1-6, with D hard to call. The CDR3 loop spans 14 amino acids. Germline lookup yields CDR1 MNHEY and CDR2 SVGAGI. CDR3 sequence: CASGYSQEDSPLHF. CDR3 nucleotide sequence: TGTGCCAGCGGTTACTCCCAAGAGGATTCACCCCTCCACTTT.

About this clonotype itself: One end of the junction is discordant with germline, which a read error may explain. The chain couples TRBV25-1 to TRBJ2-7; possibly TRBD1 for D (6 bases). The CDR3 loop spans 15 amino acids. Germline lookup yields CDR1 MGHDK and CDR2 SYGVNS. This chain's CDR3 is CASSGSPGAADEQYF. The CDR3, as DNA: TGCGCCAGCAGTGGGTCTCCAGGGGCCGCCGACGAGCAGTACTTC.

In regard to this clonotype: This may arise from a read error, as a much more abundant clone is one base away. Because the CDR3 is missing its conserved closing phenylalanine or tryptophan, this is likely a read error. The chain carries TRBV20-1 and TRBJ2-1, with 8 bases that match TRBD1. The V segment lost 5 bases and the J segment 5 bases; nucleotides outside the gene matches: 5. Germline V gives CDR1 DFQATT, CDR2 SNEGSKA (reference sequence). This CDR3 has 13 amino acids. CDR3 nucleotide sequence: TGCAGTGCTCGGGACAGGAGAAACAATGAGCAGTTCCTC. Protein: CSARDRRNNEQFL.

The chain is built from TRBV24-1 and TRBJ1-2; no definite D call. CDR3 size: 14 residues. The V end was cut by 1 base, the J end by 4 bases, with 9 bases between. CDR1 and CDR2 from the germline V gene are KGHDR and SFDVKD. Here the CDR3 DNA reads TGTGCCACCAGTGATTTCGGTCAGAGCTATGGCTACACCTTC. Its translation is CATSDFGQSYGYTF.

V gene TRBV3-1 combines with J gene TRBJ1-3; 7 bases match TRBD1. V lost 6 bases and J lost 3; bases outside the gene matches: 8. The CDR3 covers 15 residues. Germline V gene data show CDR1 as LGHDT and CDR2 as YNNKEL (reference sequence). Here the CDR3 DNA reads TGTGCCAGCAGACGAACAGGGGCTGGTGGAAACACCATATATTTT. Protein: CASRRTGAGGNTIYF.

Ten or more counts support this clonotype. The chain couples TRBV7-3 to TRBJ2-1; tentatively, D is TRBD1 (6 bases). V lost 5 bases, J lost 2 bases, and 13 bases lay in between. Germline V gene lookup returns CDR1 SGHTA and CDR2 FQGTGA. The CDR3 has 15 residues. The CDR3 reads CASSLTTGTYNEQFF. For the CDR3, the DNA is TGTGCCAGCAGCCTTACAACAGGGACCTACAATGAGCAGTTCTTC.

The V call is TRBV7-8, the J call TRBJ2-7, with 12 positions matching TRBD1. This CDR3 is 15 amino acids long. From germline, CDR1 is SGHVS and CDR2 FQNEAQ. The ends lost 2 bases at V and 6 bases at J; junction bases unmatched: 5. For the CDR3, the DNA is TGTGCCAGCAGCTTATCCGGGACAGGGGGCTCCGAGCAGTACTTC. Amino acids: CASSLSGTGGSEQYF.

V and J are TRBV30 and TRBJ1-2; 7 bases line up with TRBD1. CDR3 length: 14 residues. With V trimmed by 5 bases and J by 6 bases, 12 bases remained unmatched. From germline, CDR1 is GTSNPN and CDR2 SVGIG (reference sequence). The CDR3 DNA reads as TGTGCCTGGTTGAGCCTCCGGGACAGAAATGGCTACACCTTC. Translating gives CAWLSLRDRNGYTF.

This clonotype was detected once. The chain uses TRBV19 and TRBJ1-5; 9 nucleotides match TRBD1. The CDR3 loop spans 14 amino acids. Germline CDR1 LNHDA, CDR2 SQIVND (reference sequence). Trimming took 6 bases from V and 6 from J; bases not matched to a gene: 6. The CDR3 spells CASRGQGLGQPQHF. CDR3 DNA: TGTGCCAGTAGAGGACAGGGGTTAGGTCAGCCCCAGCATTTT.